Given below is one T cell receptor (beta chain) in context. The table came from immunoSEQ multiplex PCR; TCRdb's copy has only in-frame clones and leaves some out. The repertoire consists of about 310,000 clones, with about nine tenths occurring once and the leading ten covering around a tenth. These data come from a study of blood T cell repertoires in COVID-19. The CDR3 extends over 18 amino acids. The clonotype comes from a woman aged 40 to 50 who had recovered from COVID-19. Sequences were obtained from PBMCs or T cells enriched from blood (not recorded which). The chain carries TRBV21-1 and TRBJ2-6; the D call of TRBD1 is as the table states it, not checked on the DNA. TRBV21-1 is designated a pseudogene. The CDR3: CASSSRDKGNSGANVLTF. As DNA, the CDR3 is TGTGCCAGCAGCAGCCGGGACAAGGGTAACTCTGGGGCCAACGTCCTGACTTTC.